The 25 T cell receptor beta chains below were found in one sample sequenced in a study of spatial heterogeneity in lung cancer. The time point denotes: sample taken at primary tumor resection. Unsorted whole RNA from tumor, nontumor lung or frozen PBMC underwent sequencing. In TCRdb, the 5' RACE reads were re-called with MiXCR into one record per CDR3 protein. This table holds about 75,000 distinct CDR3 sequences, approximately 12% found once. The sequencing used PBMCs, collected at surgery. These receptors were obtained from a male donor with early-stage non-small cell lung cancer.

This clonotype was seen many times. The chain carries TRBV3-1 and TRBJ2-7, with D unclear. The germline gives CDR1 LGHDT, CDR2 YNNKEL (reference sequence). This CDR3 is built from 15 residues. The V end was cut by 6 bases, the J end by 3 bases, with 18 bases between. The CDR3 protein is CASSEARSPGYEQYF. CDR3 bases: TGTGCCAGCAGTGAGGCTAGGTCTCCGGGCTACGAGCAGTACTTC.

This clonotype has at least ten counts. This sequence joins TRBV6-1 and TRBJ2-1; D is ambiguous. Germline V CDR1 and CDR2: MNHNS, SASEGT. This CDR3 region has 15 residues. V was clipped by 4 bases and J by 0 bases, with 10 bases between them. The CDR3 loop reads CASSVGRSSYNEQFF. CDR3 DNA: TGTGCCAGCAGTGTTGGGCGCAGCTCCTACAATGAGCAGTTCTTC.

This clonotype has a count of ten or more. The genes are TRBV9 and TRBJ2-2; TRBD2 might be the D (5 bases). Germline values: CDR1 SGDLS, CDR2 YYNGEE. V lost 5 bases, J lost 2 bases, and 10 bases lay in between. The CDR3 contains 14 residues. CDR3 sequence reads: CASRRRTNTGELFF. CDR3 coding DNA: TGTGCCAGCAGGAGACGGACTAACACCGGGGAGCTGTTTTTT.

This clonotype has just a few counts. J is TRBJ1-6 and V is TRBV15; weak D call: TRBD1 (5 bases). Germline lookup yields CDR1 LNHNV and CDR2 YYDKDF (reference sequence). Trimming took off 0 bases at V and 6 bases at J, with 9 bases between the two ends. The CDR3 has 15 amino acids. DNA for the CDR3: TGTGCCACCAGCAGAGACGGGACGGGTAATTCACCCCTCCACTTT. It yields the protein CATSRDGTGNSPLHF.

The chain uses TRBV4-1 and TRBJ2-1; tentatively, D is TRBD1 or TRBD2 (5 bases each). CDR1 and CDR2 (germline): MGHRA, YSYEKL. CDR3 size: 18 residues. V dropped 4 bases and J dropped 6 bases, with 25 bases sitting between them. The CDR3 protein is CASSLRPLGEIPRNEQFF. The DNA of the CDR3 is TGCGCCAGCAGCCTACGGCCCTTGGGGGAGATCCCCCGCAATGAGCAGTTCTTC.

There are a few counts of this clonotype. The chain combines TRBV10-1 with TRBJ2-6; the D is unclear. Trimming shortened V by 6 bases and J by 8 bases, and 26 bases separated the two germline ends. Germline loops: CDR1 WNHNN, CDR2 SYGVQD (reference sequence). This CDR3 contains 18 residues. CDR3 in DNA: TGCGCCAGCAGGATGGCCCACAGCTCCCCCCTGGCGACCAACGTCCTGACTTTC. It codes for CASRMAHSSPLATNVLTF.

This chain connects TRBV5-1 to TRBJ1-5, with a weak D call TRBD1 (6 bases). Germline lookup yields CDR1 SGHRS and CDR2 YFSETQ. V shed 3 bases and J shed 6 bases, with 13 bases lying between them. The CDR3 extends over 14 amino acids. CDR3 sequence: CASSSGEGVQPQHF. The CDR3 nucleotides are TGCGCCAGCAGCTCCGGGGAGGGGGTTCAGCCCCAGCATTTT. Full variable domain (outside the CDR3, taken from reference TRBV5-1 and TRBJ1-5): KAGVTQTPRYLIKTRGQQVTLSCSPISGHRSVSWYQQTPGQGLQFLFEYFSETQRNKGNFPGRFSGRQFSNSRSEMNVSTLELGDSALYLCASSSGEGVQPQHFGDGTRLSIL.

The CDR3 loop reads CSATPGQAYLGAFF. The CDR3 DNA is TGCAGTGCTACTCCGGGACAGGCATATCTGGGAGCTTTCTTT. V and J are TRBV20-1 and TRBJ1-1, with 8 bases lining up with TRBD1. CDR1 is DFQATT and CDR2 is SNEGSKA in the germline V gene (reference sequence). After removal of 4 bases from V and 10 bases from J, the junction contained 14 bases not matched to a gene. The CDR3 consists of 14 residues.

There are many counts of this clonotype. The chain links TRBV19 to TRBJ2-7; 7 bases align to TRBD1. V shed 6 bases and J 2 bases; nucleotides not matched to a gene: 4. Germline V gives CDR1 LNHDA, CDR2 SQIVND (reference sequence). This CDR3 is 13 amino acids long. As DNA, the CDR3 is TGTGCCAGTAGGGGACAGCCCACCTACGAGCAGTACTTC. Its translation is CASRGQPTYEQYF.

V usage is TRBV20-1 and J usage is TRBJ2-6; D is ambiguous. V was pared by 0 bases and J by 0 bases, with 6 bases between. The CDR3 extends over 15 amino acids. Germline V CDR1 and CDR2: DFQATT, SNEGSKA (reference sequence). The chain's CDR3 is CSARERSSGANVLTF. CDR3 bases: TGCAGTGCTAGAGAACGGAGCTCTGGGGCCAACGTCCTGACTTTC.

In nucleotides, the CDR3 is TGCAGTGCTACTAGACCGGGACTAGCGGGAGGGGGCGAGCAGTACTTC. Translated, it gives CSATRPGLAGGGEQYF. The chain carries TRBV20-1 and TRBJ2-7, with 16 bases lining up with TRBD2. Trimming removed 4 bases from V and 6 bases from J; junction bases left unmatched: 9. There are 16 residues in the CDR3. Germline-derived CDR1 and CDR2 are DFQATT and SNEGSKA (reference sequence).

The sample holds many counts of this clonotype. The chain joins TRBV20-1 to TRBJ1-5, with 10 bases fitting TRBD1. Germline values: CDR1 DFQATT, CDR2 SNEGSKA (reference sequence). Losses at the gene ends were 6 bases for V and 1 base for J; bases not matched to a gene: 3. This CDR3 comprises 14 residues. In DNA, the CDR3 is TGCAGTGCCCGACAGGGGGCCAGCAATCAGCCCCAGCATTTT. Translation gives CSARQGASNQPQHF.

Ten or more counts support this clonotype. The chain combines TRBV5-1 with TRBJ1-6; D uncertain. The germline V gene encodes CDR1 SGHRS and CDR2 YFSETQ. V was trimmed by 4 bases and J by 5 bases, leaving 13 bases between them. The CDR3 contains 15 residues. The CDR3 DNA reads as TGCGCCAGCAGCCCGGACGGGCCAGATAATTCACCCCTCCACTTT. This sequence encodes CASSPDGPDNSPLHF.

This clonotype was picked up a small number of times. The rearrangement joins TRBV6-5 to TRBJ2-7; D is perhaps TRBD2 (6 bases). Germline lookup yields CDR1 MNHEY and CDR2 SVGAGI. The CDR3 sequence is 15 residues long. V shed 4 bases and J shed 6 bases, with 19 bases lying between them. CDR3 in amino acids: CASSSLGGLPLEQYF. CDR3 bases: TGTGCCAGCAGTTCCCTGGGAGGACTTCCCCTCGAGCAGTACTTC.

To note about this clonotype: One end of the junction fails to match germline, which may point to a read error. The rearrangement joins TRBV5-1 to TRBJ2-5, with 9 bases aligning to TRBD2. CDR3 length: 15 residues. The germline V gene has CDR1 SGHRS and CDR2 YFSETQ. The CDR3 DNA reads as TGCGCCAGCAGCTCAGCCGGGACTAGCAAAGAGATCCAGTACTTC. Its protein product is CASSSAGTSKEIQYF. The complete variable domain, with remaining parts taken from reference TRBV5-1 and TRBJ2-5, reads KAGVTQTPRYLIKTRGQQVTLSCSPISGHRSVSWYQQTPGQGLQFLFEYFSETQRNKGNFPGRFSGRQFSNSRSEMNVSTLELGDSALYLCASSSAGTSKEIQYFGPGTRLLVL.

The chain couples TRBV7-9 to TRBJ2-1; tentative D call: TRBD2 (5 bases). The CDR3 has 16 amino acids. Trimming shortened V by 5 bases and J by 2 bases, and 16 bases separated the two germline ends. Germline V CDR1 and CDR2: SEHNR, FQNEAQ (reference sequence). The CDR3 DNA sequence: TGTGCCAGCAGCCCACCTGGCGGGCGTCCCTACAATGAGCAGTTCTTC. It translates to CASSPPGGRPYNEQFF. Variable domain in full (rest from reference TRBV7-9 and TRBJ2-1): DTGVSQNPRHKITKRGQNVTFRCDPISEHNRLYWYRQTLGQGPEFLTYFQNEAQLEKSRLLSDRFSAERPKGSFSTLEIQRTEQGDSAMYLCASSPPGGRPYNEQFFGPGTRLTVL.

CDR3 sequence: CASQQQGFGNTIYF. As DNA, the CDR3 is TGTGCCAGCCAACAACAGGGCTTTGGAAACACCATATATTTT. The chain joins TRBV7-2 to TRBJ1-3; tentative D call: TRBD1 (6 bases). V was shortened by 8 bases and J by 3 bases, with 14 bases between the two germline ends. CDR3 length: 14 amino acids. Germline V lookup: CDR1 SGHTA, CDR2 FQGNSA.

In this sample, this clonotype turned up a few times. The rearrangement joins TRBV11-3 to TRBJ2-3; 7 nucleotides align to TRBD2. This CDR3 comprises 16 residues. In germline, CDR1 is SGHNT, CDR2 YENEEA. V lost 1 base to trimming and J lost 4 bases; unmatched junction nucleotides: 8. CDR3 loop: CASSLVGGRAADTQYF. CDR3 bases: TGTGCCAGCAGCTTAGTAGGTGGGAGGGCCGCAGATACGCAGTATTTT.

This clonotype was observed a handful of times. V usage is TRBV29-1 and J usage is TRBJ2-5; D is unclear. Per germline, CDR1 SQVTM and CDR2 ANQGSEA. The CDR3 extends over 13 amino acids. V lost 3 bases and J 7 bases, leaving 15 bases between the germline ends. The CDR3 coding sequence is TGCAGCGTTGAGAGGTACAGCTTTGGGACCCAGTACTTC. Residues: CSVERYSFGTQYF. Variable domain in full (rest from reference TRBV29-1 and TRBJ2-5): SAVISQKPSRDICQRGTSLTIQCQVDSQVTMMFWYRQQPGQSLTLIATANQGSEATYESGFVIDKFPISRPNLTFSTLTVSNMSPEDSSIYLCSVERYSFGTQYFGPGTRLLVL.

This clonotype was found many times. This chain uses TRBV20-1 with TRBJ2-7; D remains unclear. Germline V gives CDR1 DFQATT, CDR2 SNEGSKA (reference sequence). This CDR3 is built from 14 residues. V was cut by 1 base and J by 2 bases, with 12 bases left in between. The CDR3 DNA sequence: TGCAGTGCTAGAGGACTCCCCGAACCCTACGAGCAGTACTTC. This codes for CSARGLPEPYEQYF.

The V and J genes are TRBV24-1 and TRBJ2-7, with 10 bases aligning to TRBD2. The ends lost 2 bases at V and 8 bases at J; junction bases unmatched: 8. The CDR3 sequence is 15 residues long. Germline CDR1 and CDR2: KGHDR and SFDVKD. The chain's CDR3 is CATSDWLAGENKQYF. Here the CDR3 DNA reads TGTGCCACCAGTGATTGGCTAGCGGGAGAGAACAAGCAGTACTTC.

This clonotype turned up a few times. The chain combines TRBV12-3 or TRBV12-4 with TRBJ2-1; 9 nucleotides line up with TRBD2. V shed 2 bases, J shed 9 bases, and the junction held 8 bases outside the gene matches. The CDR3 is made up of 15 amino acids. The CDR3 DNA reads as TGTGCCAGCAGTTTATCCAGCGGGAGGCCGGGTGAGCAGTTCTTC. Encoded protein: CASSLSSGRPGEQFF.

This clonotype has only a few counts. CDR3 sequence: CASSTTRTGNYEQYF. CDR3 nucleotides: TGTGCCAGCAGCACCACCCGGACAGGGAACTACGAGCAGTACTTC. The chain has TRBV7-2 and TRBJ2-7; 8 bases align to TRBD1. V shed 5 bases, J shed 3 bases, and the junction held 9 bases outside the gene matches. The CDR3 runs to 15 residues. The germline CDR1 and CDR2 sequences are SGHTA and FQGNSA.

This clonotype was recorded at least ten times. The chain combines TRBV4-1 with TRBJ1-5, with 9 bases lining up with TRBD1. V lost 4 bases and J lost 5; bases outside the gene matches: 6. From germline, CDR1 is MGHRA and CDR2 YSYEKL. This CDR3 contains 15 residues. The CDR3 DNA follows: TGCGCCAGCAGCCGGCCGGGACAGGGTCATCAGCCCCAGCATTTT. Encoded protein: CASSRPGQGHQPQHF.

The V call is TRBV24-1, the J call TRBJ2-3; 10 positions agree with TRBD1. Trimming cost V 1 base and J 1 base; bases outside gene matches: 1. This CDR3 region has 16 residues. Germline V gene sequence: CDR1 KGHDR, CDR2 SFDVKD. The CDR3 sequence: CATSDFGTGGTDTQYF. CDR3 nucleotides: TGTGCCACCAGTGATTTTGGGACAGGGGGCACAGATACGCAGTATTTT.